This TCR beta chain comes out of a study of kidney transplant recipient with SARS-CoV-2 infection. MiXCR, applied by TCRdb to the reads, yields one record per CDR3 protein. The sample shows under 250,000 distinct CDR3 sequences, under 30% of them seen only once. Per the germline V gene, CDR1 is LGHDT and CDR2 is YNNKEL (reference sequence). Trimming removed 3 bases from V and 4 bases from J, with 21 bases in between. The CDR3 runs to 17 residues. The source of this sequence is a male patient aged 25-45 years who had COVID-19 and was a kidney transplant recipient. Some T cells may have come from the graft donor. J is TRBJ1-2 and V is TRBV3-1; no clear D gene. The specimen comprised a blood sample, sampled at baseline and on roughly day 110 from a kidney transplant recipient. The CDR3 DNA follows: TGTGCCAGCAGCCAGTCCCACACCCTTCGAAAGACCTATGGCTACACCTTC. It yields the protein CASSQSHTLRKTYGYTF. Full variable domain (missing parts from reference TRBV3-1 and TRBJ1-2): DTAVSQTPKYLVTQMGNDKSIKCEQNLGHDTMYWYKQDSKKFLKIMFSYNNKELIINETVPNRFSPKSPDKAHLNLHINSLELGDSAVYFCASSQSHTLRKTYGYTFGSGTRLTVV.